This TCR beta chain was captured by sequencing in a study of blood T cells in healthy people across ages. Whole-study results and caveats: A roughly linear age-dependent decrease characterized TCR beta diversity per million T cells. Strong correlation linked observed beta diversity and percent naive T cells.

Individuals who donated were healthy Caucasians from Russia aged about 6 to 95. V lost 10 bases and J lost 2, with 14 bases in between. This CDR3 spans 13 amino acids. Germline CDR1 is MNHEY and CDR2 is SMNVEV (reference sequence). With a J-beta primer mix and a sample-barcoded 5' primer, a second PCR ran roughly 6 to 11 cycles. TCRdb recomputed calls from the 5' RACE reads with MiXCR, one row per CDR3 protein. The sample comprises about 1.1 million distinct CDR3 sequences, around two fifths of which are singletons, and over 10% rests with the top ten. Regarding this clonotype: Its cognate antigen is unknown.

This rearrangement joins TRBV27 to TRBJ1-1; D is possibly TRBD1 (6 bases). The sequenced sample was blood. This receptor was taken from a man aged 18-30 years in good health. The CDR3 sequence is CATEGGGNTEAFF. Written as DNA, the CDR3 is TGTGCCACCGAGGGAGGGGGAAACACTGAAGCTTTCTTT.